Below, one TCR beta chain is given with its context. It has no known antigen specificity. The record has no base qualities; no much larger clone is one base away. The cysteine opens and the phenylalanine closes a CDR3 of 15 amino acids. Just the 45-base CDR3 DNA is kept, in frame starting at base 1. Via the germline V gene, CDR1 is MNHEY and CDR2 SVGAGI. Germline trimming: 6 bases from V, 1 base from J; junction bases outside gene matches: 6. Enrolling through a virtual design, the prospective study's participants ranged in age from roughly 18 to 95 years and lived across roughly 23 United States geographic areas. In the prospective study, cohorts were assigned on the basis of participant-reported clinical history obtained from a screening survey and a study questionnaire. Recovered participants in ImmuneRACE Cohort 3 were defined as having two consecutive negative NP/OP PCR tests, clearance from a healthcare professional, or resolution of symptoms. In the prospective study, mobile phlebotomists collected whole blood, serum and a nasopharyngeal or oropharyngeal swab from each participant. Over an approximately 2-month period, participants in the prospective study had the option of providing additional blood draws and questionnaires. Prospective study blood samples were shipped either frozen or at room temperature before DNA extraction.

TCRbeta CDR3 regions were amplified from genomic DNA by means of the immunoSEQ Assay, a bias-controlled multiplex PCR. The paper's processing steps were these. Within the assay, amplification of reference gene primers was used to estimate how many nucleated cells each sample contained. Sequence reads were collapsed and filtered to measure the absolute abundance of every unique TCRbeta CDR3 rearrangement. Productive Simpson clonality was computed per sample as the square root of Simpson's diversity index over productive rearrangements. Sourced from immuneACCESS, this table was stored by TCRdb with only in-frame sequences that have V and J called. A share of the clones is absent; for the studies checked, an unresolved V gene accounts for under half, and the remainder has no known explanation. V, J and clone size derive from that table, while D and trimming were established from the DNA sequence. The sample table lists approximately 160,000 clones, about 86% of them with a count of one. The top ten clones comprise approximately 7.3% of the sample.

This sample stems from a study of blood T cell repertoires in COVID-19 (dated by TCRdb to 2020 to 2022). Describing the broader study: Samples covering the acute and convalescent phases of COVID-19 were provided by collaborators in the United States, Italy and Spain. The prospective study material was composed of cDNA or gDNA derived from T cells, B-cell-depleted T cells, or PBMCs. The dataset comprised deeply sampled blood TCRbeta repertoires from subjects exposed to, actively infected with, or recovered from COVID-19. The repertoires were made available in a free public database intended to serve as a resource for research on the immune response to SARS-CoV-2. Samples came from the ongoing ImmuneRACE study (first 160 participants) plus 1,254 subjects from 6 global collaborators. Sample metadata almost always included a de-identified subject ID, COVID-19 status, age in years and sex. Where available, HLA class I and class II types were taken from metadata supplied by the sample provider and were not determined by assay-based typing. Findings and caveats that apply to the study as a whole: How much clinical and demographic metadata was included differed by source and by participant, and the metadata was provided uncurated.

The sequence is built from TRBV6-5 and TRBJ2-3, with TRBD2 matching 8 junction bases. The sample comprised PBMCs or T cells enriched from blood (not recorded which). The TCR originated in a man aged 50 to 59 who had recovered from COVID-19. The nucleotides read TGTGCCAGCAGACTCCCGGGGGGGGGCACAGATACGCAGTATTTT. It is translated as CASRLPGGGTDTQYF.